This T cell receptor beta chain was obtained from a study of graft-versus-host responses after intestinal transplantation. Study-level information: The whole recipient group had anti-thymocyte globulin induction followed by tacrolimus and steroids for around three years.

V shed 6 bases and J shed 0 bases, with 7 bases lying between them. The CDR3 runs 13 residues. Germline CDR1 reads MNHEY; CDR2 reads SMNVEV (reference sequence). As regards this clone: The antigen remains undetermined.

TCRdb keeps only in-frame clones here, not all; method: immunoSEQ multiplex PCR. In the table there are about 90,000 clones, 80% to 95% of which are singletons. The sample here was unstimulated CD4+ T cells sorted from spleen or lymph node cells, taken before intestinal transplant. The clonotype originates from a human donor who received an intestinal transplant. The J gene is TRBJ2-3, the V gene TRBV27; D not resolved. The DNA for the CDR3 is TGTGCCAGCAGATTAGGCAGCACAGATACGCAGTATTTT. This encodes CASRLGSTDTQYF.